Listed below are T cell receptor beta chains from one sample, sequenced in a study of pediatric ulcerative colitis. Here immunoSEQ multiplex PCR was the method, and the copy in TCRdb shows in-frame clones only, minus some. The sample lists around 13,000 clones, 60% to 80% occurring once. Sequencing was done on a sample of gut tissue. Receptors were obtained from a boy younger than 18 who was a control in a study of pediatric ulcerative colitis. CDR3s include the opening cysteine and the closing phenylalanine or tryptophan. A D gene is named only where the DNA matches it firmly. Clone size is not always given. Where it is, it says once, few, many or a class for expanded clones.

TRBJ2-7 | TRBD1 | TRBV11-1 | - | TGTGCCAGCAGCTTAGGGACAGGCAACTACGAGCAGTACTTC | CASSLGTGNYEQYF
TRBJ2-1 | TRBD2 | TRBV4-2 | - | TGTGCCAGCAGCCAAGATCCCGCTAGCGGGAGGGCCTATGAGCAGTTCTTC | CASSQDPASGRAYEQFF
TRBJ2-3 | - | TRBV14 | - | TGTGCCAGCAGCCCCCAACGCGGGTATAGCACAGATACGCAGTATTTT | CASSPQRGYSTDTQYF
TRBJ2-1 | TRBD2 | TRBV7-6 | - | TGTGCCAGCAGCCCCTCCAGCGGGAGGGCCACCTACAATGAGCAGTTCTTC | CASSPSSGRATYNEQFF
TRBJ2-3 | - | TRBV19 | - | TGTGCCAGTAAACCCGGGTCGGCTCGGCGCACAGATACGCAGTATTTT | CASKPGSARRTDTQYF
TRBJ2-2 | - | TRBV11-2 | - | TGTGCCAGCAGCTTTGTTTTTGGGGGACCCTCGGGCACCGGGGAGCTGTTTTTT | CASSFVFGGPSGTGELFF
TRBJ2-3 | - | TRBV5-1 | - | TGCGCCAGCAGCTTGGAGGGACAAGACACAGATACGCAGTATTTT | CASSLEGQDTDTQYF
TRBJ1-1 | TRBD1 | TRBV6-1 | - | TGTGCCAGCACTCTAGGGGGCTGGGAGGGCACTGAAGCTTTCTTT | CASTLGGWEGTEAFF
TRBJ1-5 | - | TRBV5-1 | - | TGCGCCAGCAGCTTGGAACAGAATCAGCCCCAGCATTTT | CASSLEQNQPQHF
TRBJ2-5 | TRBD2 | TRBV27 | - | TGTGCCAGCAGCTACGGACTAGCGGGGGGGGGCCAAGAGACCCAGTACTTC | CASSYGLAGGGQETQYF
TRBJ2-1 | - | TRBV30 | - | TGTGCCTGGAGTGTAACTACCTACAATGAGCAGTTCTTC | CAWSVTTYNEQFF
TRBJ1-5 | TRBD1 | TRBV28 | - | TGTGCCAGCAGTTTGCTGACAGGGGGCGAGGGCAATCAGCCCCAGCATTTT | CASSLLTGGEGNQPQHF
TRBJ2-3 | - | TRBV6-6 | - | TGTGCCAGCAGGGCTAGCGATTCTAGCACAGATACGCAGTATTTT | CASRASDSSTDTQYF
TRBJ2-1 | - | TRBV21-1 | once | - | CASSVGGGSSYNEQFF
TRBJ2-7 | - | TRBV7-6 | - | TGTGCCAGCAGTTCACAGGGTTCGGCGAGCTCCTACGAGCAGTACTTC | CASSSQGSASSYEQYF
TRBJ2-1 | - | TRBV11-2 | - | TGTGCCAGCAGCCCCATTAGGAGCTCCTACAATGAGCAGTTCTTC | CASSPIRSSYNEQFF
TRBJ1-3 | - | TRBV29-1 | - | TGCAGCGTTGAAGATCTAAGCTCTGGAAACACCATATATTTT | CSVEDLSSGNTIYF
TRBJ1-5 | TRBD1 | TRBV7-2 | - | TGTGCCAGCAGCTCCCGACAGGGAGATCAGCCCCAGCATTTT | CASSSRQGDQPQHF
TRBJ2-5 | TRBD2 | TRBV15 | - | TGTGCCACCAGGAGTGGACTAGCGGGATGGGAGACCCAGTACTTC | CATRSGLAGWETQYF
TRBJ2-5 | - | TRBV7-6 | - | TGTGCCAGCAGCCCTCCGGGACAAAGACAAGAGACCCAGTACTTC | CASSPPGQRQETQYF
TRBJ2-3 | TRBD1 | TRBV5-1 | - | TGCGCCAGCAGCCCCGGGACAGTCCGCACAGATACGCAGTATTTT | CASSPGTVRTDTQYF
TRBJ2-1 | TRBD2 | TRBV2 | - | TGTGCCAGCAGTGTCAGAACGGGAGGTAGCAATGAGCAGTTCTTC | CASSVRTGGSNEQFF
TRBJ1-2 | TRBD1 | TRBV9 | - | TGTGCCAGCAGCTCTCAGACAGGGGGAAACTATGGCTACACCTTC | CASSSQTGGNYGYTF
TRBJ1-1 | - | TRBV7-2 | - | TGTGCCAGCACCTCGGGCCCTTTTGCTGAAGCTTTCTTT | CASTSGPFAEAFF
TRBJ1-1 | - | TRBV5-1 | - | TGCGCCAGCAGCTTGGACTCTAGACGTGAAGCTTTCTTT | CASSLDSRREAFF
TRBJ1-4 | - | TRBV10-3 | - | TGTGCCATCAGTGAGATAAGCGAAAAACTGTTTTTT | CAISEISEKLFF